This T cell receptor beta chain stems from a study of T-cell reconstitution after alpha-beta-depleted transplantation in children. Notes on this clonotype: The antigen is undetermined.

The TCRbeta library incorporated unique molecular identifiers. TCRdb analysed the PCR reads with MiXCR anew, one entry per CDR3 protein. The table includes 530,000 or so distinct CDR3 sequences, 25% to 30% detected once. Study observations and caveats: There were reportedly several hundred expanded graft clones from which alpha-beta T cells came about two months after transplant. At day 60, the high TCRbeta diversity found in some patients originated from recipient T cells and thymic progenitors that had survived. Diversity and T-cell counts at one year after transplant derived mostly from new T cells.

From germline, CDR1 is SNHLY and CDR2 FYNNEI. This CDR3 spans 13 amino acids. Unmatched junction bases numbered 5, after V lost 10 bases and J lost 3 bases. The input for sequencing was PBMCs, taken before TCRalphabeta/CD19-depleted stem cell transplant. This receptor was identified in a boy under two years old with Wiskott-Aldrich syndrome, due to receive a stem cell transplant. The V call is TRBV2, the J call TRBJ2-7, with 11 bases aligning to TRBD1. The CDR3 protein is CATGGTGGYEQYF. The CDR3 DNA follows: TGTGCCACTGGTGGGACAGGGGGCTACGAGCAGTACTTC. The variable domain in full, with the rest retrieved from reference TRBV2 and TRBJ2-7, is EPEVTQTPSHQVTQMGQEVILRCVPISNHLYFYWYRQILGQKVEFLVSFYNNEISEKSEIFDDQFSVERPDGSNFTLKIRSTKLEDSAMYFCATGGTGGYEQYFGPGTRLTVT.